The next 20 T cell receptor beta chains were all read from a single sample in a study of T cells in Graves' hyperthyroidism and ophthalmopathy. Amplification yielded TCR beta CDR3 regions, with RNA transcripts as the source. An initial round of RT-PCR targeting the TCR CDR3 relied on the HTBI primer set. TCRdb reprocessed the multiplex PCR reads via MiXCR and lists one record per CDR3 protein. There are fewer than 900,000 distinct CDR3 sequences in the sample; less than 20% occur only once, and under 10% lies in the top ten. The sample was blood. Receptors originate from a young man with Graves' hyperthyroidism.

This clonotype was found a few times. The V and J genes are TRBV7-9 and TRBJ1-2, with D maybe TRBD1 (6 bases). Germline CDR1 is SEHNR and CDR2 is FQNEAQ (reference sequence). The CDR3 totals 14 residues. V dropped 5 bases and J dropped 8 bases, with 18 bases sitting between them. The CDR3 spells CASSHPQGTSGYTF. CDR3 DNA: TGTGCCAGCAGCCATCCACAGGGTACTTCGGGCTACACCTTC.

This clonotype was seen only a few times. It may be a read error: a sequence one base away is much more abundant. The chain employs TRBV12-3 or TRBV12-4 and TRBJ1-1; D gene uncertain. V was clipped by 8 bases and J by 1 base, with 8 bases between them. The CDR3 runs 12 residues. The CDR3 region is CASAGENTEAFF. The CDR3, as DNA: TGTGCCAGCGCCGGGGAGAACACTGAAGCTTTCTTT.

The CDR3 spells CASSRTGTGEGEQFF. CDR3 bases: TGTGCCAGCAGCCGAACCGGGACAGGGGAGGGTGAGCAGTTCTTC. This chain links TRBV3-1 with TRBJ2-1, with 10 bases fitting TRBD1. V lost 4 bases and J lost 9; bases outside the gene matches: 9. CDR1 is LGHDT and CDR2 is YNNKEL in the germline V gene (reference sequence). There are 15 residues in the CDR3.

This clonotype was found many times. This chain uses TRBV5-1 with TRBJ2-7; D is undetermined. This CDR3 is built from 14 residues. V lost 1 base to trimming and J lost 5 bases, with 13 bases between them. Germline loops: CDR1 SGHRS, CDR2 YFSETQ. The CDR3 nucleotides are TGCGCCAGCAGCTTGATACCGGGCAGCCACGAGCAGTACTTC. Its translation is CASSLIPGSHEQYF. The full variable domain, with the rest looked up from reference TRBV5-1 and TRBJ2-7, is KAGVTQTPRYLIKTRGQQVTLSCSPISGHRSVSWYQQTPGQGLQFLFEYFSETQRNKGNFPGRFSGRQFSNSRSEMNVSTLELGDSALYLCASSLIPGSHEQYFGPGTRLTVT.

The sample holds a few counts of this clonotype. The rearrangement uses TRBV3-1 and TRBJ2-7; perhaps TRBD2 as D (5 bases). Per germline, CDR1 LGHDT and CDR2 YNNKEL (reference sequence). The CDR3 contains 16 residues. V was pared by 0 bases and J by 6 bases, with 18 bases between. The CDR3 reads CASSQDWRLSSFEQYF. In DNA form, the CDR3 reads TGTGCCAGCAGCCAAGATTGGAGACTATCGTCATTCGAGCAGTACTTC.

The rearrangement joins TRBV6-2 or TRBV6-3 to TRBJ2-3, with 7 positions matching TRBD2. CDR1 is MNHEY, CDR2 SVGEGT, per germline. This CDR3 is 15 amino acids long. V lost 2 bases to trimming and J lost 1 base; unmatched junction nucleotides: 3. The CDR3 loop reads CASSYQRGGTDTQYF. The DNA of the CDR3 is TGTGCCAGCAGTTACCAGCGGGGCGGCACAGATACGCAGTATTTT.

As regards this clonotype: A clone one base away is much larger, so this may be a read error. The chain employs TRBV6-1 and TRBJ2-7; 9 nucleotides agree with TRBD1. The CDR3 has 14 residues. CDR1 is MNHNS, CDR2 SASEGT, per germline. Germline trimming cut 5 bases from V and 4 bases from J; bases unmatched to any gene: 6. CDR3 protein: CASSMATGGYEQYF. CDR3 nucleotide sequence: TGTGCCAGCAGTATGGCGACAGGGGGGTACGAGCAGTACTTC.

This sequence joins TRBV7-2 and TRBJ2-7; unclear D gene. This CDR3 is 13 amino acids long. With 5 bases removed from V and 2 bases from J, the gap between germline ends came to 10 bases. Looked up from germline, CDR1 is SGHTA and CDR2 is FQGNSA. In nucleotides, the CDR3 is TGTGCCAGCAGCCAGGACCCCACCTACGAGCAGTACTTC. It yields the protein CASSQDPTYEQYF.

The chain is built from TRBV2 and TRBJ1-4, with D tentatively TRBD1 (6 bases). CDR1 SNHLY and CDR2 FYNNEI come from the germline V gene. The ends were cut back, 7 bases at V and 6 bases at J, with 15 bases in the middle. CDR3 size: 14 residues. This chain's CDR3 is CASTDFGGYEKLFF. In DNA form, the CDR3 reads TGTGCCAGCACTGATTTTGGGGGCTATGAAAAACTGTTTTTT.

This clonotype occurred many times. The V call is TRBV28, the J call TRBJ1-1; a weak D match, TRBD1 (6 bases). Germline V gives CDR1 MDHEN, CDR2 SYDVKM. CDR3 length: 14 amino acids. The ends were cut back, 1 base at V and 4 bases at J, with 10 bases in the middle. The CDR3 DNA reads as TGTGCCAGCAGTTTATTAACAGGGCCCACTGAAGCTTTCTTT. Its translation: CASSLLTGPTEAFF.

V and J are TRBV4-1 and TRBJ2-1; D remains unclear. With 4 bases removed from V and 5 bases from J, the gap between germline ends came to 18 bases. CDR1 is MGHRA, CDR2 YSYEKL, per germline. The CDR3 is 16 residues long. The CDR3 sequence: CASSRRRRQSHNEQFF. CDR3 sequence (DNA): TGCGCCAGCAGCCGCCGAAGGCGTCAGTCCCACAATGAGCAGTTCTTC.

This clonotype was recorded a few times. The J gene is TRBJ1-2, the V gene TRBV6-1; D not resolved. This CDR3 has 13 residues. Germline CDR1 and CDR2: MNHNS and SASEGT. The V end lost 5 bases, the J end lost 4 bases, and 11 bases lay between the germline ends. The CDR3 nucleotides read TGTGCCAGCAGTCTCTGGAGGTCCTATGGCTACACCTTC. It encodes CASSLWRSYGYTF.

The chain links TRBV15 to TRBJ2-1, with D hard to call. The CDR3 consists of 15 residues. Germline loops: CDR1 LNHNV, CDR2 YYDKDF (reference sequence). Trimming removed 1 base at V and 3 bases at J, with 10 bases between. The CDR3 region has the DNA TGTGCCACCAGCAGAGGTACTGCTGGCTACAATGAGCAGTTCTTC. This codes for CATSRGTAGYNEQFF.

As concerns this clonotype: Sequence at one end of the junction differs from germline and may be a read error. The CDR3 DNA follows: TGTGCCAGCAGGATTAGCGGGAGGGCCGGGTACAATGAGCAGTCCTTC. Translated, it gives CASRISGRAGYNEQSF. The rearrangement links TRBV11-2 to TRBJ2-1; TRBD2 matches 11 bases. This CDR3 spans 16 amino acids. CDR1 and CDR2 from the germline V gene are SGHAT and FQNNGV.

This clonotype was seen at least ten times. The V gene is TRBV20-1, the J gene TRBJ1-1; 7 bases are shared with TRBD1. The V segment lost 1 base and the J segment 0 bases; nucleotides outside the gene matches: 5. The germline V gene has CDR1 DFQATT and CDR2 SNEGSKA (reference sequence). The CDR3 has 15 amino acids. DNA of the CDR3: TGCAGTGCTAGAGGCCGGGACAGCATGAACACTGAAGCTTTCTTT. It yields the protein CSARGRDSMNTEAFF.

This clonotype was detected a few times. The chain carries TRBV6-1 and TRBJ1-2; 9 bases align to TRBD1. The ends lost 4 bases at V and 6 bases at J; junction bases unmatched: 6. Germline CDR1 is MNHNS and CDR2 is SASEGT. The CDR3 length is 14 residues. This CDR3 reads CASSGLGQGDGYTF. The CDR3 nucleotides are TGTGCCAGCAGTGGCCTGGGACAGGGCGATGGCTACACCTTC.

This clonotype has at least ten counts. This CDR3 is CASSPQGAGNTGELFF. CDR3 nucleotides: TGTGCCAGCTCACCCCAGGGCGCGGGAAACACCGGGGAGCTGTTTTTT. The genes are TRBV18 and TRBJ2-2, with D possibly being TRBD2 (6 bases). V shed 3 bases and J shed 2 bases, with 13 bases lying between them. The CDR3 is made up of 16 amino acids. Germline values: CDR1 KGHSH, CDR2 LQKENI.

The chain combines TRBV6-5 with TRBJ2-2, with 9 bases lining up with TRBD2. The CDR3 totals 20 residues. In germline, CDR1 is MNHEY, CDR2 SVGAGI. Trimming removed 5 bases from V and 3 bases from J; junction bases left unmatched: 19. CDR3 bases: TGTGCCAGCAGTCGTCAGGCCCTTTGGGCTAGCGGGACCGACACCGGGGAGCTGTTTTTT. As protein: CASSRQALWASGTDTGELFF.

The V and J genes are TRBV4-1 and TRBJ1-5, with D possibly TRBD1 on 6 matching bases. The V gene lost 4 bases and the J gene lost 0 bases, with 16 bases spanning the gap. Germline V CDR1 and CDR2: MGHRA, YSYEKL. The CDR3 runs 17 residues. The CDR3: CASSRREQGDSNQPQHF. The CDR3 DNA sequence: TGCGCCAGCAGCCGACGGGAACAGGGTGATAGCAATCAGCCCCAGCATTTT.

This clonotype was observed a handful of times. This sequence joins TRBV12-5 and TRBJ1-1; D gene unclear. Germline V CDR1 and CDR2: LGHNT, FRNRAP. V lost 6 bases and J 0 bases, leaving 14 bases between the germline ends. The CDR3 length is 15 residues. As DNA, the CDR3 is TGTGCTAGTGGCCCAGCGGGTCGCATGAACACTGAAGCTTTCTTT. Its translation is CASGPAGRMNTEAFF.